This entry features one T cell receptor (beta chain) sequence. Its antigen remains unknown. This sample was taken from a study of shared clonotypes between healthy human individuals. Original data processing: ImmunoSEQ output lacked quality scores and full-length reads, limiting matched filtering. Assay: immunoSEQ multiplex PCR; the TCRdb copy retains only in-frame clones and omits some. V and J calls plus clone size are reproduced from that table; the DNA served to infer D and trimming. The repertoire holds 550,000 to 650,000 clones, with 95% to 97% as singletons. Looked up from germline, CDR1 is MNHEY and CDR2 is SMNVEV (reference sequence). V lost 8 bases and J lost 0, with 11 bases in between. The CDR3 is made up of 14 amino acids. Findings and caveats of the study: Sampling covered blood only; tissue repertoires likely differ.

In the naive CD8 group, cells lacked CD45RO and were positively selected for CCR7, so terminally differentiated effector memory CD45RA+ cells were left out. The origin of this receptor is a woman aged 25-40 years in good health. The rearrangement joins TRBV27 to TRBJ2-1; D unresolved. Sequencing was performed on naive CD8+ T cells sorted from blood. The CDR3 loop is CASESRSSYNEQFF. CDR3 DNA sequence: TGTGCCAGCGAATCACGCAGCTCCTACAATGAGCAGTTCTTC.